The sequence of this T cell receptor (beta chain) was determined in a study of Ad26.COV2.S vaccination and SARS-CoV-2 variants. Study-wide results and caveats: Placebo recipients and vaccine recipients were similar in non-spike TCR breadth. Analyses that measured TCR breadth and depth may have underestimated total T cell responses.

Treatment denoted: roughly 19 received Ad26.COV2.S at low or high dose, single or two shots; a few received placebo; per-sample allocation not given. Collection of samples fell on day 63 after the first vaccine or placebo injection. The individual, an adult aged 18-55 years, was a donor in Boston. Profiled with immunoSEQ multiplex PCR; TCRdb holds only in-frame clones, not every one. Of roughly 270,000 clones listed, more than 75% were seen once; the top ten hold about 3.1%. Concerning this clone itself: Its specificity is unknown.

This receptor was taken from a person aged 18-60 years who received the Ad26.COV2.S COVID-19 vaccine or a placebo. Sequencing was performed on peripheral blood, taken in a trial of Ad26.COV2.S vaccine versus placebo.

CDR3: CASSFTGTSGGSADTQYF. CDR3 bases: TGTGCCAGCAGCTTCACCGGGACTAGCGGGGGGAGCGCAGATACGCAGTATTTT. The gene calls are TRBV7-9 and TRBJ2-3; 15 positions agree with TRBD2. Germline V CDR1 and CDR2: SEHNR, FQNEAQ (reference sequence). After removal of 3 bases from V and 4 bases from J, the junction contained 8 bases not matched to a gene. The CDR3 contains 18 residues.